The following is a T cell receptor beta chain sequence with its context. The source of the sample is a study of OX40 agonist ivuxolimab in advanced cancers. The method was immunoSEQ multiplex PCR; TCRdb's version includes in-frame clones alone and lacks a portion of them. Counted here are some 81,000 clones, about 86% occurring once; the ten biggest clones make up about 0.73%. V was trimmed by 1 base and J by 4 bases, leaving 7 bases between them. In germline, CDR1 is SGHTA, CDR2 FQGNSA. The CDR3 is 13 residues long. This sequence originates from an adult with an advanced solid tumor such as melanoma, head and neck, liver or kidney cancer. The chain recombines TRBV7-2 with TRBJ1-1; TRBD1 might be the D (5 bases). The sample was CD4+ or CD8+ T cells sorted from blood, taken in a trial of the OX40 agonist ivuxolimab. CDR3 loop: CASSLETVTEAFF. The CDR3 bases are TGTGCCAGCAGCTTAGAGACAGTCACTGAAGCTTTCTTT.